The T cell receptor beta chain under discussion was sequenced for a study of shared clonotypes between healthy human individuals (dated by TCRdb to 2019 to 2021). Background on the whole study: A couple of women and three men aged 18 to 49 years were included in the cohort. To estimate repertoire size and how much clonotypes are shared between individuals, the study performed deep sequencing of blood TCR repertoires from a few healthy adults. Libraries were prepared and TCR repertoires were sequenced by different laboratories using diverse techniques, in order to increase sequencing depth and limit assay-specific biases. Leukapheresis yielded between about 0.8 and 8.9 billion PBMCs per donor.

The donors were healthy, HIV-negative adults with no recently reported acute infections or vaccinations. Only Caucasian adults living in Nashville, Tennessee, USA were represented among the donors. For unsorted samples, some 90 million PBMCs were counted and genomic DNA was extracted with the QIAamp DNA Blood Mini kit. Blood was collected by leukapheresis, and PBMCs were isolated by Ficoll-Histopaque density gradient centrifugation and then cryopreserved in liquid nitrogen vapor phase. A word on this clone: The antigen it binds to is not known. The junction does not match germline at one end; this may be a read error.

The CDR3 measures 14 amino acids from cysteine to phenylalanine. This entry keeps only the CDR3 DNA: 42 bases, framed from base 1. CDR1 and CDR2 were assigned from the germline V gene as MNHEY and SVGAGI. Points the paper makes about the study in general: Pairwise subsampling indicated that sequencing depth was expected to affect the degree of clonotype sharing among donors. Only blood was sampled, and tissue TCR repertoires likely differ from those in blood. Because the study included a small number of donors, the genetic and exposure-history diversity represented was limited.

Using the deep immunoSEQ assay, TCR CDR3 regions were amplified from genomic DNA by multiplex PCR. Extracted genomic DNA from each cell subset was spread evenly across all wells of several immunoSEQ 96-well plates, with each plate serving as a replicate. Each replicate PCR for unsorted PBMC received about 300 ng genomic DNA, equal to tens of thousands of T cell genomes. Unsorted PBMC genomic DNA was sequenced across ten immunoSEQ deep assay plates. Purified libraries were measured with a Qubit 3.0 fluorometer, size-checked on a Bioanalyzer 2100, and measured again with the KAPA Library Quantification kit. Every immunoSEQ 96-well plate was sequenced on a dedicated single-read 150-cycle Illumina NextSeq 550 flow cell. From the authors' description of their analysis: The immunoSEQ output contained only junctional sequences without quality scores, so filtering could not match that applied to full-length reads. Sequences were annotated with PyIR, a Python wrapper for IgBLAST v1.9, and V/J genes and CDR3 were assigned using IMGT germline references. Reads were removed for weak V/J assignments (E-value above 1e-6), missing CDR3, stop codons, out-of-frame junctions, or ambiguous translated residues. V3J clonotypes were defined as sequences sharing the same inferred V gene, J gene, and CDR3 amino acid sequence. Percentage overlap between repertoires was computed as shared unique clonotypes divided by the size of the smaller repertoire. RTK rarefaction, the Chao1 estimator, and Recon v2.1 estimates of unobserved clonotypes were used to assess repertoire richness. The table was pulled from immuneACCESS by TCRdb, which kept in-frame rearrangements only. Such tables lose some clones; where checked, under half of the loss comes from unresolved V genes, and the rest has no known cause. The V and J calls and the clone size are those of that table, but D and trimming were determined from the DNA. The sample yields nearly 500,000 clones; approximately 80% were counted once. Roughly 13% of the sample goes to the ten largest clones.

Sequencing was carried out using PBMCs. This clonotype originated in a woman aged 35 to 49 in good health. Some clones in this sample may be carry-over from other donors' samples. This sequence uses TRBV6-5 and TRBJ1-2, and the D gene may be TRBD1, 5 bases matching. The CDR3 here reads CASSYSSGNYGYSF. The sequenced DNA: TGTGCCAGCAGTTACTCTTCAGGGAACTATGGCTACTCCTTC.